The clone carrying this T cell receptor (beta chain) has only a few counts. This record comes from a study of immune heterogeneity within non-small cell lung tumors. Each sample used 550 to 600 ng of genomic DNA from bulk tumor tissue. Several biopsies were spaced far apart within each primary tumor and obtained as surgery took place. Their non-small cell lung cancer was newly diagnosed and untreated, and the patients underwent curative surgery. Trimming pared 7 bases from V and 1 base from J, leaving 13 bases between. The CDR3 covers 14 residues. The authors amplified TCR beta CDR3 by multiplex PCR with 32 V and 13 J primers. In TCRdb, the multiplex PCR reads were re-called with MiXCR into one record per CDR3 protein. The sample lists 1,900 or so distinct CDR3 sequences; 25% to 30% were seen once.

V is TRBV12-3 or TRBV12-4 and J is TRBJ1-1; no clear D gene. Source material: lung tumor tissue. This clonotype was obtained from a woman between 45 and 65 years old with non-small cell lung cancer. The DNA of the CDR3 is TGTGCCAGCACCTTAGGCGGCGCGAACACTGAAGCTTTCTTT. Protein product: CASTLGGANTEAFF.